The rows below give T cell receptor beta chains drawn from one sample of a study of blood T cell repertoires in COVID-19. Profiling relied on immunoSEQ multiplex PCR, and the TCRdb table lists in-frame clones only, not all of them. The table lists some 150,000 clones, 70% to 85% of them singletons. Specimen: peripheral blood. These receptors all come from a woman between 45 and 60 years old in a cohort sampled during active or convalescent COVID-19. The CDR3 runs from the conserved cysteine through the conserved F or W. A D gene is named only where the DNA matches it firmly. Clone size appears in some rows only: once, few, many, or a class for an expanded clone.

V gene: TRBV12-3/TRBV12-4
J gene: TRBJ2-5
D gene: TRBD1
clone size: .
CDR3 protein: CASSQQGAETQYF
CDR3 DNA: TGTGCCAGCAGCCAACAGGGGGCAGAGACCCAGTACTTC

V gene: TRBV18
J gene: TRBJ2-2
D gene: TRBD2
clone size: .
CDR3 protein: CASSPYSGGYNTGELFF
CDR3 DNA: TGTGCCAGCTCACCCTATAGCGGGGGCTACAACACCGGGGAGCTGTTTTTT

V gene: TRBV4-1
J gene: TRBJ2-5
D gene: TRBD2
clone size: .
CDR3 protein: CASSQDHSGGQETQYF
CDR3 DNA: TGCGCCAGCAGCCAGGACCATAGCGGGGGCCAAGAGACCCAGTACTTC

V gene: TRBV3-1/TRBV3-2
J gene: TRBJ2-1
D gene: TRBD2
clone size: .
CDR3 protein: CASSFLAGVSYNEQFF
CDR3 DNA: TGTGCCAGCAGCTTCCTAGCGGGGGTCTCCTACAATGAGCAGTTCTTC

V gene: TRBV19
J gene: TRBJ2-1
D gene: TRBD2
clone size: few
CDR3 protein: CASSIGRTSSYNEQFF
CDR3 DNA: TGTGCCAGTAGTATAGGGAGGACTAGCTCCTACAATGAGCAGTTCTTC

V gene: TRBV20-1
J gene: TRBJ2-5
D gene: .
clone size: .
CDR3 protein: CSASIGVQETQYF
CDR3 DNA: TGCAGTGCTAGTATCGGGGTACAAGAGACCCAGTACTTC

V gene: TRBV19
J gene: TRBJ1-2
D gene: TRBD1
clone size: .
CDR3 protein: CASSIAGTVGDYGYTF
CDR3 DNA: TGTGCCAGTAGTATAGCAGGGACAGTCGGGGACTATGGCTACACCTTC

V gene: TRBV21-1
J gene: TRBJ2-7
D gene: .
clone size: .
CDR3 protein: CASYRVLRSYEQYF
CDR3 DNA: TGTGCCAGCTACAGGGTATTGAGGTCCTACGAGCAGTACTTC

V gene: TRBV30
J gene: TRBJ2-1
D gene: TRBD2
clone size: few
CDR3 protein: CAWSVMGGEQFF
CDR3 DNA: TGTGCCTGGAGTGTAATGGGGGGGGAGCAGTTCTTC

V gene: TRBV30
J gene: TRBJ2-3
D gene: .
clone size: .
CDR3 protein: CAWTPGSNTDTQYF
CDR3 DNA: TGTGCCTGGACGCCAGGGTCGAACACAGATACGCAGTATTTT

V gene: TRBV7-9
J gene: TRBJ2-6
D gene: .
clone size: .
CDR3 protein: CASSPPAGTPITGANVLTF
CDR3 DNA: TGTGCCAGCAGCCCGCCCGCCGGGACACCTATCACTGGGGCCAACGTCCTGACTTTC

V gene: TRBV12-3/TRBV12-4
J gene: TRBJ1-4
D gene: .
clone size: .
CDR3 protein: CASRKGQFPKLFF
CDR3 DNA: TGTGCCAGCAGAAAAGGACAGTTCCCGAAACTGTTTTTT

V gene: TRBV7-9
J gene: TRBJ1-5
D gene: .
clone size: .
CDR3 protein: CASSLGGDQPQHF
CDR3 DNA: TGTGCCAGCAGCTTAGGAGGCGATCAGCCCCAGCATTTT

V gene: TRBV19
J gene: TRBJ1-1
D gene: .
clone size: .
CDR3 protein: CASSFIRVNTEAFF
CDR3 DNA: TGTGCCAGTAGTTTCATCCGGGTCAACACTGAAGCTTTCTTT

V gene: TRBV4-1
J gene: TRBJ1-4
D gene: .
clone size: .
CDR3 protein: CASSHWQANEKLFF
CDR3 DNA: TGCGCCAGCAGCCACTGGCAGGCTAATGAAAAACTGTTTTTT

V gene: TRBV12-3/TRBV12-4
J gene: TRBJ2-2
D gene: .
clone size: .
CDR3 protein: CASSLRVGELFF
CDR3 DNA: TGTGCCAGCAGTTTACGGGTCGGGGAGCTGTTTTTT

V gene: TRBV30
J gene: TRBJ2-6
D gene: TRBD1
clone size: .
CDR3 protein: CAWGTGAGANVLTF
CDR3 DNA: TGTGCCTGGGGGACAGGGGCTGGGGCCAACGTCCTGACTTTC

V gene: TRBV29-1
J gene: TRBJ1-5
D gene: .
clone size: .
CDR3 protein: CSVEEVAGQPQHF
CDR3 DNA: TGCAGCGTTGAAGAGGTGGCAGGGCAGCCCCAGCATTTT

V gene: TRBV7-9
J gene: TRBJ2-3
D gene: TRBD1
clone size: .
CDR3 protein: CASSLALGQGPQFF
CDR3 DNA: TGTGCCAGCAGCTTAGCGTTGGGACAGGGCCCGCAGTTTTTT

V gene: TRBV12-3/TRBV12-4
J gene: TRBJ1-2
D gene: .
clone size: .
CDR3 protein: CASSPGGNYGYTF
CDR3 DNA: TGTGCCAGCAGCCCCGGGGGGAACTATGGCTACACCTTC

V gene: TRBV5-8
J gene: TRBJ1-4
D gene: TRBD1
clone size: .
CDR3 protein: CASSFRGLDEKLFF
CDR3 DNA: TGTGCCAGCAGCTTCAGGGGGCTGGATGAAAAACTGTTTTTT

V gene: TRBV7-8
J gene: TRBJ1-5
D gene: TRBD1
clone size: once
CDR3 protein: CASSSYGTGGQPQHF
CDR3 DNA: TGTGCCAGCAGCTCCTACGGGACAGGGGGGCAGCCCCAGCATTTT

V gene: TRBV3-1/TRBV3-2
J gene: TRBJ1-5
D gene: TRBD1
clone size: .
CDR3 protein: CASSQATGIQPQHF
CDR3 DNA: TGTGCCAGCAGCCAAGCGACAGGGATACAGCCCCAGCATTTT

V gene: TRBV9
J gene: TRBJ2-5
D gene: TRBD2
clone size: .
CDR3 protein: CASSVDGRGTQYF
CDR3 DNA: TGTGCCAGCAGCGTAGACGGGAGGGGGACCCAGTACTTC

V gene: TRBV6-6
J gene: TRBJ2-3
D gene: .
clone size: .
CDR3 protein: CASSGGVGGEDTQYF
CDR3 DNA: TGTGCCAGCAGTGGGGGAGTGGGGGGAGAAGATACGCAGTATTTT

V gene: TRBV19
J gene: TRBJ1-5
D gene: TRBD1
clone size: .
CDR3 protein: CASSIGRDRVGNQPQHF
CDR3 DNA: TGTGCCAGTAGTATAGGCCGGGACAGGGTTGGCAATCAGCCCCAGCATTTT

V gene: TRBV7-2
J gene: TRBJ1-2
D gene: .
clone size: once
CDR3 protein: CASSTTGGANYGYTF
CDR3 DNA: TGTGCCAGCAGCACCACCGGCGGGGCTAACTATGGCTACACCTTC

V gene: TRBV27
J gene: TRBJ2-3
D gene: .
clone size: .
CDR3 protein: CASSSGLLDSNTQYF
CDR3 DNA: TGTGCCAGCAGTTCCGGACTACTAGATTCAAATACGCAGTATTTT

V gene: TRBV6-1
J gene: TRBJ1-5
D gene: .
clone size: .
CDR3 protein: CASSEFLPTSNQPQHF
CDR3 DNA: TGTGCCAGCAGTGAATTCCTACCTACTAGCAATCAGCCCCAGCATTTT

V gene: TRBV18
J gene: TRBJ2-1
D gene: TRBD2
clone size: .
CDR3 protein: CASSSKRGSSYNEQFF
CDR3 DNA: TGTGCCAGCTCATCTAAGCGGGGTAGCTCCTACAATGAGCAGTTCTTC

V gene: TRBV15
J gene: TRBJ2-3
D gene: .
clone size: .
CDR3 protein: CATSPHQGQDTQYF
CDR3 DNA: TGTGCCACCAGCCCCCATCAAGGACAGGATACGCAGTATTTT

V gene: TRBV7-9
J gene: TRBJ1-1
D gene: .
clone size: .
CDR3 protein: CASSLTQGNTEAFF
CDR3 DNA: TGTGCCAGCAGCTTAACCCAGGGGAACACTGAAGCTTTCTTT

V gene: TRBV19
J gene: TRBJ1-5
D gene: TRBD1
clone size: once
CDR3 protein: CASSRGQGDQPQHF
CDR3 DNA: TGTGCCAGTAGTCGAGGACAGGGCGATCAGCCCCAGCATTTT

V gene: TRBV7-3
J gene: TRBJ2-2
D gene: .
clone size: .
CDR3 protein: CASRRDSGGSGELFF
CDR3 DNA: TGTGCCAGCAGACGGGACTCCGGAGGGAGCGGGGAGCTGTTTTTT

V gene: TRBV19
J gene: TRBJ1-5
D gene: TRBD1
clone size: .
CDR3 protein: CASRGTGNQPQHF
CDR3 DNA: TGTGCCAGCCGGGGGACAGGGAATCAGCCCCAGCATTTT

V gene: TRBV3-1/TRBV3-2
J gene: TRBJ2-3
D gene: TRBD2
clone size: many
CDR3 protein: CASSQALGELAGAGDTQYF
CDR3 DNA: TGTGCCAGCAGCCAAGCTCTAGGGGAACTAGCGGGGGCGGGAGATACGCAGTATTTT

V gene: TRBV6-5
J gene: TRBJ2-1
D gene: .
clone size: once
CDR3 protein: CASKVSRDYNEQFF
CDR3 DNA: TGTGCCAGCAAAGTGAGCCGAGACTACAATGAGCAGTTCTTC

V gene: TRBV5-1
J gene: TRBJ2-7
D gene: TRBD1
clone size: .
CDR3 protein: CASSSQQGATIYEQYF
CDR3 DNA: TGCGCCAGCAGCTCCCAACAGGGGGCAACCATCTACGAGCAGTACTTC

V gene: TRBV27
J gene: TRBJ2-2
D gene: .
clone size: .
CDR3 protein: CASSFRGASSGELFF
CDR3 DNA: TGTGCCAGCAGTTTCAGGGGCGCATCTAGCGGGGAGCTGTTTTTT

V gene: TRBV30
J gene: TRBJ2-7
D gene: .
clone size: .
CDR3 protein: CAWSPGGSLIYEQYF
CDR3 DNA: TGTGCCTGGAGTCCGGGCGGGTCGCTTATATACGAGCAGTACTTC

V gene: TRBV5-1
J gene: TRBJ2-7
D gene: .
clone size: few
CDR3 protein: CASSLGQASYEQYF
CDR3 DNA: TGCGCCAGCAGCTTGGGACAGGCCTCCTACGAGCAGTACTTC

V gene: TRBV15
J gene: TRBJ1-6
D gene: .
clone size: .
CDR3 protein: CATSRDRQGNSPLHF
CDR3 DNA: TGTGCCACCAGCAGAGATCGTCAGGGGAATTCACCCCTCCACTTT

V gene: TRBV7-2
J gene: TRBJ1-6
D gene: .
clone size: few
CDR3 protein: CASSPRTAYNSPLHF
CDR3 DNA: TGTGCCAGCAGCCCCCGGACAGCTTATAATTCACCCCTCCACTTT

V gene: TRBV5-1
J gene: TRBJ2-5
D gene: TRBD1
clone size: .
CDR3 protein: CASSPGTEETQYF
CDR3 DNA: TGCGCCAGCAGCCCGGGGACAGAAGAGACCCAGTACTTC

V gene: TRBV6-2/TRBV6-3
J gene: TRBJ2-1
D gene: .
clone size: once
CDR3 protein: CASSYSTGSHNEQFF
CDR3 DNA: TGTGCCAGCAGTTACTCGACAGGCTCGCACAATGAGCAGTTCTTC

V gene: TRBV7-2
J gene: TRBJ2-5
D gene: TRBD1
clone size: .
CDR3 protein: CASSLAGTAQYF
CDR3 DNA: TGTGCCAGCAGCTTAGCCGGGACAGCCCAGTACTTC

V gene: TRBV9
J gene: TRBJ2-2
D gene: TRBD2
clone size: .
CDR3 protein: CASSPPGGLTGELFF
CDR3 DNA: TGTGCCAGCAGCCCACCGGGGGGGCTCACCGGGGAGCTGTTTTTT

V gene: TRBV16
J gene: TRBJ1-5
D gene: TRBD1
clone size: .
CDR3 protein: CASNHDRGYQPQHF
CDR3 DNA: TGTGCCAGCAACCACGACAGGGGGTATCAGCCCCAGCATTTT

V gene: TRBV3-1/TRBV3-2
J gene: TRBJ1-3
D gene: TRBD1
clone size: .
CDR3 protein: CASSQEGAGQSYF
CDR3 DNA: TGTGCCAGCAGCCAAGAAGGCGCGGGACAGAGTTATTTT

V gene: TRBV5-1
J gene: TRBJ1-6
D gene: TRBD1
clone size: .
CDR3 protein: CASSRQGNSPLHF
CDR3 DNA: TGCGCCAGCAGCCGACAGGGAAATTCACCCCTCCACTTT

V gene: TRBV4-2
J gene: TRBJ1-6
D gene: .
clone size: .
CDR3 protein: CASSQEGARAVTSPLHF
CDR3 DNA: TGTGCCAGCAGCCAAGAGGGGGCTAGGGCCGTGACTTCACCCCTCCACTTT

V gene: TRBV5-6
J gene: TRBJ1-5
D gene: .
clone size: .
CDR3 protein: CASSLYRNQPQHF
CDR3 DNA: TGTGCCAGCAGCTTGTACAGGAATCAGCCCCAGCATTTT

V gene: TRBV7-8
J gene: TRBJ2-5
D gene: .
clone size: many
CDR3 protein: CASSLGPLRGRPWETQYF
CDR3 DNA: TGTGCCAGCAGCTTAGGTCCCCTCAGGGGGAGGCCGTGGGAGACCCAGTACTTC

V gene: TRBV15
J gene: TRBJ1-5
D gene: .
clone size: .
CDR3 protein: CATSREGPGNNQPQHF
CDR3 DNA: TGTGCCACCAGCAGAGAGGGCCCTGGAAACAATCAGCCCCAGCATTTT

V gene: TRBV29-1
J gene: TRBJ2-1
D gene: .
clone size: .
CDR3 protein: CSVAGGPYNEQFF
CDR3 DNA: TGCAGCGTTGCTGGGGGCCCGTACAATGAGCAGTTCTTC

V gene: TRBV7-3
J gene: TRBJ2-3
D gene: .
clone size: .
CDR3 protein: CASSPLVEGLADTQYF
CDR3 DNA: TGTGCCAGCAGCCCGCTGGTGGAGGGGCTCGCAGATACGCAGTATTTT

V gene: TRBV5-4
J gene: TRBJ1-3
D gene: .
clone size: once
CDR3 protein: CASSLGGGNTIYF
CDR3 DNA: TGTGCCAGCAGCTTGGGCGGAGGAAACACCATATATTTT

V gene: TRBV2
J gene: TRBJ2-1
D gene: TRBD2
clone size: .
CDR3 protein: CATKKRGGVDEQFF
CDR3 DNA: TGTGCCACAAAAAAGCGGGGGGGCGTAGATGAGCAGTTCTTC